This T cell receptor (beta chain) is from a study of T cells after yellow fever vaccination. Template-switching 5'RACE yielded the TCR cDNA; a universal primer site and UMIs were added in the process. One entry per CDR3 protein results from TCRdb running MiXCR on the 5' RACE reads. The sample lists 150,000 or so distinct CDR3 sequences, about 7% occurring once. This CDR3 contains 15 residues. CDR1 and CDR2 from the germline V gene are SGDLS and YYNGEE. V was trimmed by 0 bases and J by 9 bases, leaving 16 bases between them. Study-wide findings and caveats: The secondary T-cell response peaked on day 5, not day 15, but was weaker.

This clonotype was seen ten or more times. What it recognizes is unknown. The chain couples TRBV9 to TRBJ1-5; D is ambiguous. The sequenced sample was CD4+ T cells sorted from PBMCs, obtained roughly 5 days after the first yellow fever vaccination. This receptor was taken from a man younger than 35 who received the YFV17D yellow fever vaccine. Here the CDR3 DNA reads TGTGCCAGCAGCGTAGAAAGCGGCGGGGTGGGGCCCCAGCATTTT. It specifies CASSVESGGVGPQHF.